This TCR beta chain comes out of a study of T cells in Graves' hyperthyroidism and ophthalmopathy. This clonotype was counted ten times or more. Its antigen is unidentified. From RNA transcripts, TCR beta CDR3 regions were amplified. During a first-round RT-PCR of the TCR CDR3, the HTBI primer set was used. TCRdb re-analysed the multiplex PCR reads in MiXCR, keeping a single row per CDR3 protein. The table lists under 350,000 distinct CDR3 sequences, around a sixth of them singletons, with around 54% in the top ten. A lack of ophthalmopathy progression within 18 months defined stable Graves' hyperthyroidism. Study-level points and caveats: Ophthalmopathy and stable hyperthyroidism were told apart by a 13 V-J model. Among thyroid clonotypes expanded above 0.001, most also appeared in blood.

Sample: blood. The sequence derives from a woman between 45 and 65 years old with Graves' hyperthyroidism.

CDR3 bases: TGTGCCAGCAGCTTAGGGGGCCTTCAAGGAGGAGCTTTCTTT. Residues: CASSLGGLQGGAFF. This chain connects TRBV11-1 to TRBJ1-1; TRBD1 might be the D (5 bases). Germline V CDR1 and CDR2: SGHAT, FQDESV (reference sequence). CDR3 size: 14 residues. V was cut by 1 base and J by 10 bases, with 16 bases left in between.